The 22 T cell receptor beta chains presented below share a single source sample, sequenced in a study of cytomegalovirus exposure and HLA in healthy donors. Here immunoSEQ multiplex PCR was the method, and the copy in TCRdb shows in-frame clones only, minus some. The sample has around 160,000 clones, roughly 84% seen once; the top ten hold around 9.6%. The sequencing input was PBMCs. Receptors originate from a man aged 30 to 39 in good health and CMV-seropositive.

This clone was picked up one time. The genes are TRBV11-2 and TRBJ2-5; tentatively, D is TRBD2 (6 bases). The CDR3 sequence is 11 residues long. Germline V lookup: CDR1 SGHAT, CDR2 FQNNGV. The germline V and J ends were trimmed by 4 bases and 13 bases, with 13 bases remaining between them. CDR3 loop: CASSSRLVWYF. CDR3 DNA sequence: TGTGCCAGCAGCTCACGACTAGTATGGTACTTC.

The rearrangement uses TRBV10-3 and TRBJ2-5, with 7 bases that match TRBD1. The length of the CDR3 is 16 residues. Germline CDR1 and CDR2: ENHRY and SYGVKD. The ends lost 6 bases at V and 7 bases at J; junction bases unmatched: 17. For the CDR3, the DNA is TGTGCCATCAGCGACCCTGCCGGGGACAGAGGAGGGACCCAGTACTTC. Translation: CAISDPAGDRGGTQYF.

The CDR3 here is CASSATGFASYEQYF. CDR3 DNA sequence: TGTGCCAGCAGCGCCACAGGGTTTGCGTCCTACGAGCAGTACTTC. The V call is TRBV11-1, the J call TRBJ2-7; D is possibly TRBD1 (6 bases). The V end lost 5 bases, the J end lost 1 base, and 15 bases lay between the germline ends. CDR3 length equals 15 residues. Germline V gives CDR1 SGHAT, CDR2 FQDESV (reference sequence).

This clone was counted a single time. The CDR3 DNA follows: TGTGCCAGCAGTCGAAAACTGACAGGAAATGGCTACACCTTC. Translation: CASSRKLTGNGYTF. The V gene is TRBV28, the J gene TRBJ1-2; D perhaps matches TRBD1 (6 bases). CDR3 length: 14 residues. Germline loops: CDR1 MDHEN, CDR2 SYDVKM. The V and J ends lost 5 bases and 6 bases respectively, with 16 bases between them.

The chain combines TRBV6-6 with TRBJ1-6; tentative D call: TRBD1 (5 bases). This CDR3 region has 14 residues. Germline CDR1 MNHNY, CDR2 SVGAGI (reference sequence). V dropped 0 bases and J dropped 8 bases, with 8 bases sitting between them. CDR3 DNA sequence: TGTGCCAGCAGTTACTCGCGGGGGGATTCACCCCTCCACTTT. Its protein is CASSYSRGDSPLHF.

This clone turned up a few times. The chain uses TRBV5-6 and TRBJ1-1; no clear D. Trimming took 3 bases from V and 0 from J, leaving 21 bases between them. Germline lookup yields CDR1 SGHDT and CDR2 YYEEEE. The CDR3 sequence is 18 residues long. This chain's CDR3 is CASSWQPLLGELNTEAFF. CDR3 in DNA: TGTGCCAGCAGCTGGCAGCCACTTTTGGGCGAGTTGAACACTGAAGCTTTCTTT.

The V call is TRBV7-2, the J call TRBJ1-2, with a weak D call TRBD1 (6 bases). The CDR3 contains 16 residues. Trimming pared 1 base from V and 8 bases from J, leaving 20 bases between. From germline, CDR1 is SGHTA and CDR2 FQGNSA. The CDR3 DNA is TGTGCCAGCAGCTTAGATACAGGGTTGTCCGGACTCGGCTACACCTTC. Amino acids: CASSLDTGLSGLGYTF.

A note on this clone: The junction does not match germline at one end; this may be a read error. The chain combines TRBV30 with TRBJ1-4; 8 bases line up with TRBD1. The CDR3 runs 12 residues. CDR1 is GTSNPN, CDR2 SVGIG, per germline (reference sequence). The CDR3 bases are TGTGCCTGGAGTGTACTGGGGGACAGGCTCATTTTT. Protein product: CAWSVLGDRLIF.

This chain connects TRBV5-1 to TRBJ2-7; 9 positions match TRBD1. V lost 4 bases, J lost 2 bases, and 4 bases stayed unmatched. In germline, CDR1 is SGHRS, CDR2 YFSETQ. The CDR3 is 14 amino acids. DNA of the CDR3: TGCGCCAGCAGCCCGACAGGGGGTGCCTACGAGCAGTACTTC. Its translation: CASSPTGGAYEQYF.

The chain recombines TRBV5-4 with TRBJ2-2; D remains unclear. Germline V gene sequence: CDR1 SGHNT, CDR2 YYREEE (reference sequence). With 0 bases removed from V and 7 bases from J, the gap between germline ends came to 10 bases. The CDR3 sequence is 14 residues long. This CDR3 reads CASSLGVAVGELFF. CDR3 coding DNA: TGTGCCAGCAGCTTGGGGGTAGCTGTCGGGGAGCTGTTTTTT.

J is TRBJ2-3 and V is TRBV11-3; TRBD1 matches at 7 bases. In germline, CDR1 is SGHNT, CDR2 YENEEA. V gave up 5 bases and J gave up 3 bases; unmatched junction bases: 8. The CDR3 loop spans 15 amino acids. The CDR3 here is CASSAQGLVTDTQYF. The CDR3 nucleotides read TGTGCCAGCAGCGCACAGGGGTTAGTAACAGATACGCAGTATTTT.

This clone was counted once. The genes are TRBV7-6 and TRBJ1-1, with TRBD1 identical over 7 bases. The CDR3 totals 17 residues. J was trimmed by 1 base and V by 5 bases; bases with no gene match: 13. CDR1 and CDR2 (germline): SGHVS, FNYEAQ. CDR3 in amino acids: CASSQGTTGQGNTEAFF. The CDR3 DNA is TGTGCCAGCAGCCAAGGGACGACAGGGCAGGGGAACACTGAAGCTTTCTTT.

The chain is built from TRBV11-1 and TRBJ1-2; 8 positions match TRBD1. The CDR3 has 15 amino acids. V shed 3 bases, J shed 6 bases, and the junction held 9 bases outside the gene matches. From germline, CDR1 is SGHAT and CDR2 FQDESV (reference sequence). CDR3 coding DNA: TGTGCCAGCAGCTTTCGAGGACAGGGATCGGATGGCTACACCTTC. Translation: CASSFRGQGSDGYTF.

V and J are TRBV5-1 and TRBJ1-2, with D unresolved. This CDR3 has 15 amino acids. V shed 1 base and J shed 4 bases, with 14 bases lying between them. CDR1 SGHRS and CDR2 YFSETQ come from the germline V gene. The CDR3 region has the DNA TGCGCCAGCAGCTTGTCCCAGAGTGAGGGCTATGGCTACACCTTC. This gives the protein CASSLSQSEGYGYTF.

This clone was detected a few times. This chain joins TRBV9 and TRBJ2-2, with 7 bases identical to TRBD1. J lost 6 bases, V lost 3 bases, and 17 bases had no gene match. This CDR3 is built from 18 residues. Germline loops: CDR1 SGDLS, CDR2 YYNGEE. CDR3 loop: CASSDLSYPGTVAGELFF. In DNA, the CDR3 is TGTGCCAGCAGCGACCTAAGCTATCCCGGGACAGTTGCCGGGGAGCTGTTTTTT.

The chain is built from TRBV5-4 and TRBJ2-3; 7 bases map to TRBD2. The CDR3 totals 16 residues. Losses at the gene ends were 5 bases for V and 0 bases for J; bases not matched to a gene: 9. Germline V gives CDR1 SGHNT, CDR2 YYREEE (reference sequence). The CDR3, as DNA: TGTGCCAGCAGAGCGGGACTCCCGACTAGCACAGATACGCAGTATTTT. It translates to CASRAGLPTSTDTQYF.

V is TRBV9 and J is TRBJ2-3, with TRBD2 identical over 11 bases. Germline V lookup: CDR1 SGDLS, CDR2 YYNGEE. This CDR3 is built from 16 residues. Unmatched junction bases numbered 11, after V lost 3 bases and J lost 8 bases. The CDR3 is CASSAGLAEALGTQYF. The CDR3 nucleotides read TGTGCCAGCAGCGCGGGACTAGCGGAAGCATTGGGTACGCAGTATTTT.

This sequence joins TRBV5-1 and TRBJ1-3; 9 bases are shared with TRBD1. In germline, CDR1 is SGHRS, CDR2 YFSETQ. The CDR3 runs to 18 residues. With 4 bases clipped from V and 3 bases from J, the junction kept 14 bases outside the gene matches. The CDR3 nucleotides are TGCGCCAGCAGCCCGCGCGTGGGGACAGGGTCGAGTGGAAACACCATATATTTT. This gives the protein CASSPRVGTGSSGNTIYF.

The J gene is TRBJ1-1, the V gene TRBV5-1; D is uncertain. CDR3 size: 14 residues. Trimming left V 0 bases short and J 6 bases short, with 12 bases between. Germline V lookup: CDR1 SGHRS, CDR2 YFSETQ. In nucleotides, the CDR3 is TGCGCCAGCAGCTTGGATTGGTCAAGCTCTGAAGCTTTCTTT. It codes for CASSLDWSSSEAFF.

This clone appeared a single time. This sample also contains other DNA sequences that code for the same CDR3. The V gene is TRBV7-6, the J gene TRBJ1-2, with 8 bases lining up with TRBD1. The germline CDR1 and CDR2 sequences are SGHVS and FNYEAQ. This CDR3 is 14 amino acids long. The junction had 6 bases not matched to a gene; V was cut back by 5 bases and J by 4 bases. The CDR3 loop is CASSLGQGGYGYTF. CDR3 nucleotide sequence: TGTGCCAGCAGCCTCGGACAGGGAGGCTATGGCTACACCTTC.

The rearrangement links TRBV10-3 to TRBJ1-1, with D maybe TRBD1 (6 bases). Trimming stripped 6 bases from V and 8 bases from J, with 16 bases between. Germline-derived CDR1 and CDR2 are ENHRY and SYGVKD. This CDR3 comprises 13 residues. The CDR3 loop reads CAISPTGSQEAFF. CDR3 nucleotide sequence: TGTGCCATCAGCCCAACAGGGAGCCAAGAAGCTTTCTTT.

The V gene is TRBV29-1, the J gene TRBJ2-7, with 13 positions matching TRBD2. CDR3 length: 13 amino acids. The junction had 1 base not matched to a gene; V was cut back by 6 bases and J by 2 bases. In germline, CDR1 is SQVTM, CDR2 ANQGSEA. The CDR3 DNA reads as TGCAGCGTGGGACTAGCGGGAACCTACGAGCAGTACTTC. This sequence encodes CSVGLAGTYEQYF.